These 14 T cell receptor beta chains were all obtained from the same sample, sequenced in a study of neoadjuvant anti-PD-1 for oral cavity cancer. As for time point: after neoadjuvant nivolumab, at surgical resection. Method: immunoSEQ multiplex PCR; TCRdb's copy keeps in-frame clones and lacks some. Of tens of thousands of clones listed, 26% are singletons. Sequences were derived from tumor tissue, sampled after nivolumab (anti-PD-1) treatment. Receptors were obtained from a person between 40 and 79 years old with oral cavity squamous cell carcinoma.

The rearrangement links TRBV11-2 to TRBJ2-1, with D possibly TRBD2 on 6 matching bases. Germline V gives CDR1 SGHAT, CDR2 FQNNGV. There are 17 residues in the CDR3. V shed 5 bases and J shed 3 bases, with 20 bases lying between them. This CDR3 reads CASSPDIGGMFYNEQFF. The CDR3 DNA reads as TGTGCCAGCAGCCCGGATATTGGGGGGATGTTCTACAATGAGCAGTTCTTC.

The gene calls are TRBV5-1 and TRBJ2-2; D is undetermined. The germline V gene encodes CDR1 SGHRS and CDR2 YFSETQ. Trimming stripped 0 bases from V and 6 bases from J, with 9 bases between. The CDR3 has 14 residues. The CDR3 nucleotides are TGCGCCAGCAGCTTGGATCCCAGGCCCGGGGAGCTGTTTTTT. It translates to CASSLDPRPGELFF.

The chain employs TRBV14 and TRBJ2-1; 8 positions agree with TRBD1. The CDR3 totals 15 residues. Germline CDR1 SGHDN, CDR2 FVKESK. The V and J ends lost 1 base and 5 bases, in that order; junction bases with no gene match: 4. The CDR3 DNA reads TGTGCCAGCAGCCAAGTTCAGGGGGCTAACAATGAGCAGTTCTTC. Protein product: CASSQVQGANNEQFF.

V usage is TRBV19 and J usage is TRBJ2-6; unclear D gene. Germline values: CDR1 LNHDA, CDR2 SQIVND (reference sequence). Trimming stripped 6 bases from V and 5 bases from J, with 14 bases between. This CDR3 has 15 amino acids. The CDR3 spells CASSLGLVRANVLTF. CDR3 coding DNA: TGTGCCAGTAGCCTTGGCTTAGTGAGGGCCAACGTCCTGACTTTC.

This clone was seen more than once but under ten times. V gene TRBV27 combines with J gene TRBJ2-1, with D possibly called TRBD1 or TRBD2 (5 bases each). Germline CDR1 MNHEY, CDR2 SMNVEV (reference sequence). Trimming removed 5 bases at V and 9 bases at J, with 14 bases between. CDR3 length: 13 amino acids. The CDR3, as DNA: TGTGCCAGCAGTCCAGGGACGGGCGGTGAGCAGTTCTTC. Encoded protein: CASSPGTGGEQFF.

The gene calls are TRBV29-1 and TRBJ2-5; D assignment may be TRBD1 or TRBD2 (7 bases each). This CDR3 has 14 residues. Between the trimmed V and J ends, which lost 4 bases and 2 bases, there was a span of 14 bases. CDR1 SQVTM and CDR2 ANQGSEA come from the germline V gene. The DNA of the CDR3 is TGCAGCGTTGTCCGACAGGGAGGGCAAGAGACCCAGTACTTC. Residues: CSVVRQGGQETQYF.

The CDR3 sequence: CASSLMVETGRPLWSCEQYF. The CDR3 bases are TGCGCCAGCAGCTTGATGGTGGAGACAGGGAGACCATTATGGAGTTGTGAGCAGTACTTC. V usage is TRBV5-1 and J usage is TRBJ2-7; 7 bases fit TRBD1. Germline V gene lookup returns CDR1 SGHRS and CDR2 YFSETQ. After removal of 1 base from V and 7 bases from J, the junction contained 26 bases not matched to a gene. CDR3 size: 20 residues. Variable domain in full (rest from reference TRBV5-1 and TRBJ2-7): KAGVTQTPRYLIKTRGQQVTLSCSPISGHRSVSWYQQTPGQGLQFLFEYFSETQRNKGNFPGRFSGRQFSNSRSEMNVSTLELGDSALYLCASSLMVETGRPLWSCEQYFGPGTRLTVT.

J is TRBJ2-3 and V is TRBV7-3; 11 bases fit TRBD2. V trimming: 5 bases; J trimming: 4 bases; junction bases outside the gene matches: 5. Germline V lookup: CDR1 SGHTA, CDR2 FQGTGA. The CDR3 has 15 amino acids. The CDR3 DNA reads TGTGCCAGCAGCCTTAGCGGGGGGGCTTCAGATACGCAGTATTTT. It codes for CASSLSGGASDTQYF.

The gene calls are TRBV27 and TRBJ1-2; no firm D call. Germline-derived CDR1 and CDR2 are MNHEY and SMNVEV (reference sequence). CDR3 length equals 13 residues. Deletions cut 8 bases from V and 4 bases from J, with 14 bases between. CDR3 in amino acids: CASSKGGGYGYTF. CDR3 sequence (DNA): TGTGCCAGCTCCAAGGGCGGCGGCTATGGCTACACCTTC.

This clone was detected a few times. The V gene is TRBV5-3, the J gene TRBJ1-5, with a possible D match to TRBD1 (5 bases). TRBV5-3 is known as an ORF, though its function is uncertain. Trimming removed 4 bases at V and 3 bases at J, with 17 bases between. The CDR3 has 16 amino acids. The CDR3 region is CARSHRGEPFNQPQHF. Written as DNA, the CDR3 is TGTGCCAGAAGCCATCGGGGCGAGCCGTTCAATCAGCCCCAGCATTTT.

The V call is TRBV7-3, the J call TRBJ1-2; D might be TRBD1 (6 bases). Trimming pared 6 bases from V and 4 bases from J, leaving 15 bases between. Germline assignment: CDR1 SGHTA and CDR2 FQGTGA. This CDR3 spans 14 amino acids. The CDR3 loop reads CASSPGQESYGYTF. Here the CDR3 DNA reads TGTGCCAGCAGTCCGGGACAAGAGAGCTATGGCTACACCTTC.

The chain recombines TRBV5-6 with TRBJ1-2, with a weak D call TRBD1 (6 bases). The V and J ends lost 4 bases and 3 bases respectively, with 13 bases between them. Germline V CDR1 and CDR2: SGHDT, YYEEEE. The CDR3 is 14 amino acids. In DNA, the CDR3 is TGTGCCAGCAGCCAGGACAGTGTCTACTATGGCTACACCTTC. It is translated as CASSQDSVYYGYTF.

The chain is built from TRBV6-6 and TRBJ2-3; no reliable D call. CDR1 and CDR2 (germline): MNHNY, SVGAGI (reference sequence). The CDR3 extends over 14 amino acids. Trimming stripped 2 bases from V and 3 bases from J, with 9 bases between. The CDR3 spells CASSYGQATDTQYF. In nucleotides, the CDR3 is TGTGCCAGCAGTTACGGGCAGGCAACAGATACGCAGTATTTT.

The V call is TRBV2, the J call TRBJ1-1; D is undetermined. V was trimmed by 8 bases and J by 6 bases, leaving 13 bases between them. The CDR3 loop spans 12 amino acids. Germline CDR1 is SNHLY and CDR2 is FYNNEI. The CDR3 sequence is CASPRTVAEAFF. The CDR3, as DNA: TGTGCCAGCCCACGGACTGTGGCTGAAGCTTTCTTT.